This T cell receptor (beta chain) was found in a study of a mutant IDH1 vaccine in newly diagnosed glioma. Study-wide context: Treated patients comprised approximately 60% males and approximately 40% females, mean age roughly 44 years.

This CDR3 has 16 amino acids. Trimming took off 3 bases at V and 0 bases at J, with 11 bases between the two ends. Germline V lookup: CDR1 SNHLY, CDR2 FYNNEI. Time point reported: week 11, during vaccination. The investigators gave 300 ug of mutant IDH1 20-mer peptide in each vaccine dose, together with topical imiquimod. TCRdb's table, derived via immunoSEQ multiplex PCR, lists solely in-frame clones and lacks some. The table records about 36,000 clones, about four fifths of them present only once. Of note for this clone: Its cognate antigen is unknown.

The TCR comes from a woman in her twenties or thirties with glioma. Some clones in this sample may be carry-over from other donors' samples. Sequenced here: peripheral blood mononuclear cells (PBMCs), sampled from a glioma patient whose treatment included an IDH1 peptide vaccine. The chain links TRBV2 to TRBJ1-4; maybe TRBD1 (5 bases). CDR3 DNA: TGTGCCAGCAGTGATCTCCGGGACGCAACTAATGAAAAACTGTTTTTT. Amino acids: CASSDLRDATNEKLFF.